Shown below are 5 T cell receptor beta chains from a single sample sequenced in a study of T cell repertoires in ileal Crohn's disease. The method was immunoSEQ multiplex PCR; TCRdb's version includes in-frame clones alone and lacks a portion of them. The sample contains more than 50,000 clones, 85% to 90% of which appear only once. Time point indicated: neoterminal ileum biopsy at postoperative endoscopy, about 6 months after surgery. Sequenced input: ileal tissue. The receptors were sampled from an adult with Crohn's disease.

The chain employs TRBV7-8 and TRBJ1-1; TRBD1 matches at 7 bases. Germline V gene sequence: CDR1 SGHVS, CDR2 FQNEAQ. The CDR3 is made up of 15 amino acids. The V segment lost 1 base and the J segment 1 base; nucleotides outside the gene matches: 3. The CDR3 bases are TGTGCCAGCAGCTTAGGGGGACAGAGGAACACTGAAGCTTTCTTT. Its protein is CASSLGGQRNTEAFF.

The chain employs TRBV5-1 and TRBJ1-6, with 9 bases matching TRBD1. This CDR3 is 15 amino acids long. Unmatched junction bases numbered 8, after V lost 4 bases and J lost 9 bases. Germline-derived CDR1 and CDR2 are SGHRS and YFSETQ. The chain's CDR3 is CASSEQPGQGSPLHF. The CDR3 DNA follows: TGCGCCAGCAGCGAACAGCCGGGACAGGGTTCACCCCTCCACTTT.

The chain is built from TRBV7-9 and TRBJ1-5, with no clear D. The germline CDR1 and CDR2 sequences are SEHNR and FQNEAQ (reference sequence). The CDR3 contains 12 residues. V lost 5 bases and J 2 bases, leaving 4 bases between the germline ends. CDR3 sequence reads: CASSPGNQPQHF. Here the CDR3 DNA reads TGTGCCAGCAGCCCCGGCAATCAGCCCCAGCATTTT.

This chain joins TRBV5-8 and TRBJ1-6, with D unclear. Trimming shortened V by 4 bases and J by 0 bases, and 23 bases separated the two germline ends. The CDR3 spans 20 residues. CDR1 and CDR2 from the germline V gene are SGHTS and YDEGEE. The CDR3 reads CASSPLSGALFSSYNSPLHF. DNA for the CDR3: TGTGCCAGCAGCCCCCTTTCGGGAGCACTCTTCAGCTCCTATAATTCACCCCTCCACTTT.

In DNA, the CDR3 is TGTGCCAGCAGAGAACCGGGCAGCCAGGGGGGCTACACCTTC. This translates into CASREPGSQGGYTF. The rearrangement joins TRBV7-8 to TRBJ1-2; D may be TRBD1 (6 bases). Germline CDR1 SGHVS, CDR2 FQNEAQ. The CDR3 covers 14 residues. The ends were cut back, 6 bases at V and 8 bases at J, with 19 bases in the middle.